The 16 T cell receptor beta chains listed next were all sequenced from one sample in a study of blood T cell repertoires in COVID-19. TCRdb keeps only in-frame clones here, not all; method: immunoSEQ multiplex PCR. The repertoire includes under 450,000 clones, roughly 77% of them detected once, and under 1.2% sits in the top ten. Sample: peripheral blood. The source of these receptors is a human donor with acute or convalescent COVID-19. The donor label of this sample is uncertain.

The V call is TRBV13, the J call TRBJ2-1, with 11 bases fitting TRBD2. V dropped 5 bases and J dropped 9; count of bases not matched to a gene: 12. The CDR3 has 16 amino acids. In germline, CDR1 is PRHDT, CDR2 FYEKMQ (reference sequence). In DNA form, the CDR3 reads TGTGCCAGCAGCATACGATTAGCGGGAGGGCCCAGTGAGCAGTTCTTC. It encodes CASSIRLAGGPSEQFF.

The gene calls are TRBV30 and TRBJ1-5; 7 bases are shared with TRBD1. Trimming cost V 2 bases and J 8 bases; bases outside gene matches: 6. This CDR3 has 13 residues. Germline assignment: CDR1 GTSNPN and CDR2 SVGIG (reference sequence). CDR3 DNA: TGTGCCTGGAGTTTTACAGGGGTCGAGCCCCAGCATTTT. It yields the protein CAWSFTGVEPQHF.

This chain joins TRBV18 and TRBJ2-1, with 8 bases that match TRBD1. The V and J ends lost 3 bases and 0 bases, in that order; junction bases with no gene match: 4. Germline loops: CDR1 KGHSH, CDR2 LQKENI. The CDR3 consists of 16 residues. DNA of the CDR3: TGTGCCAGCTCACCCCGACAGGGGAGCTCCTACAATGAGCAGTTCTTC. This gives the protein CASSPRQGSSYNEQFF.

V gene TRBV18 combines with J gene TRBJ2-7, with D perhaps TRBD1 (6 bases). Germline V lookup: CDR1 KGHSH, CDR2 LQKENI. Trimming removed 1 base at V and 7 bases at J, with 14 bases between. The CDR3 contains 14 residues. The CDR3 region is CASSPRQGFLEQYF. CDR3 nucleotides: TGTGCCAGCTCACCACGCCAGGGGTTCTTGGAGCAGTACTTC.

This clone was detected once. The chain has TRBV24-1 and TRBJ2-1; a weak D match, TRBD1 (5 bases). The CDR3 contains 15 residues. Trimming took 0 bases from V and 5 from J, leaving 10 bases between them. Germline V gene lookup returns CDR1 KGHDR and CDR2 SFDVKD. The CDR3 DNA sequence: TGTGCCACCAGTGATTTGAGACAGTCGAACAATGAGCAGTTCTTC. Amino acid sequence: CATSDLRQSNNEQFF.

The chain is built from TRBV6-6 and TRBJ2-7; 9 bases are shared with TRBD2. Looked up from germline, CDR1 is MNHNY and CDR2 is SVGAGI (reference sequence). There are 15 residues in the CDR3. V trimming: 5 bases; J trimming: 0 bases; junction bases outside the gene matches: 5. The CDR3 DNA is TGTGCCAGCAGTCCTAGCGGGAAAAGCTCCTACGAGCAGTACTTC. Its protein is CASSPSGKSSYEQYF.

The chain has TRBV10-1 and TRBJ1-1; perhaps TRBD1 as D (5 bases). The CDR3 has 15 residues. Per the germline V gene, CDR1 is WNHNN and CDR2 is SYGVQD (reference sequence). Trimming cost V 1 base and J 1 base, with 10 bases left between them. CDR3 region: CASSEFRQGNTEAFF. Written as DNA, the CDR3 is TGCGCCAGCAGTGAGTTTCGGCAGGGGAACACTGAAGCTTTCTTT.

The rearrangement uses TRBV2 and TRBJ2-1; 11 bases line up with TRBD2. Unmatched junction bases numbered 5, after V lost 1 base and J lost 9 bases. The germline V gene encodes CDR1 SNHLY and CDR2 FYNNEI. This CDR3 is built from 15 residues. The CDR3 protein is CASSEVVAGGLEQFF. The CDR3 DNA is TGTGCCAGCAGTGAAGTGGTAGCGGGGGGGCTTGAGCAGTTCTTC.

In its sample, this clone was seen once. The chain employs TRBV24-1 and TRBJ2-1; 11 bases align to TRBD2. This CDR3 is built from 16 residues. Germline V gene sequence: CDR1 KGHDR, CDR2 SFDVKD. V dropped 5 bases and J dropped 3; count of bases not matched to a gene: 5. Written as DNA, the CDR3 is TGTGCCACCAGTGCCTTAGCGGGGGGGATCTACAATGAGCAGTTCTTC. It is translated as CATSALAGGIYNEQFF.

The chain has TRBV15 and TRBJ1-2; possible D gene TRBD1, 6 bases. Germline lookup yields CDR1 LNHNV and CDR2 YYDKDF (reference sequence). The V and J ends lost 2 bases and 3 bases respectively, with 7 bases between them. The CDR3 is 13 amino acids. CDR3 sequence (DNA): TGTGCCACCAGCAGATGGACAGACTATGGCTACACCTTC. This sequence encodes CATSRWTDYGYTF.

The J gene is TRBJ2-7, the V gene TRBV14; TRBD2 matches at 8 bases. J lost 6 bases, V lost 4 bases, and 5 bases had no gene match. There are 13 residues in the CDR3. In germline, CDR1 is SGHDN, CDR2 FVKESK. The CDR3 reads CASSLTLAGEQYF. The DNA for the CDR3 is TGTGCCAGCAGCCTAACCCTAGCGGGCGAGCAGTACTTC.

As regards this clone: In this CDR3 the conserved last residue, phenylalanine or tryptophan, is missing, so a read error is likely. The DNA is omitted, as the CDR3 cannot be located on it reliably, and the CDR3 follows TCRdb's listing. The chain uses TRBV10-2 and TRBJ1-1; whether TRBD1, the table's D call, matches the DNA was not checked. The germline CDR1 and CDR2 sequences are WSHSY and SAAADI. With termini counted, the CDR3 has 10 amino acids. CDR3 sequence: CASSEPDVTD.

The rearrangement uses TRBV7-9 and TRBJ1-2, with D unresolved. The CDR3 sequence is 14 residues long. From germline, CDR1 is SEHNR and CDR2 FQNEAQ (reference sequence). With 0 bases removed from V and 8 bases from J, the gap between germline ends came to 13 bases. CDR3: CASSLAQVPTGYTF. DNA of the CDR3: TGTGCCAGCAGCTTAGCGCAGGTTCCGACCGGCTACACCTTC.

This chain joins TRBV2 and TRBJ1-5; 11 nucleotides align to TRBD1. Trimming took 9 bases from V and 6 from J; bases not matched to a gene: 7. Germline loops: CDR1 SNHLY, CDR2 FYNNEI. The CDR3 runs to 14 residues. The CDR3 coding sequence is TGTGCCAGTAGAGGACAGGGGGCAAGTCAGCCCCAGCATTTT. Translating gives CASRGQGASQPQHF. The variable domain in full, with the rest retrieved from reference TRBV2 and TRBJ1-5, is EPEVTQTPSHQVTQMGQEVILRCVPISNHLYFYWYRQILGQKVEFLVSFYNNEISEKSEIFDDQFSVERPDGSNFTLKIRSTKLEDSAMYFCASRGQGASQPQHFGDGTRLSIL.

The chain employs TRBV6-5 and TRBJ2-7; 8 bases agree with TRBD2. There are 15 residues in the CDR3. Germline CDR1 and CDR2: MNHEY and SVGAGI. V lost 5 bases, J lost 1 base, and 7 bases stayed unmatched. In DNA, the CDR3 is TGTGCCAGCAGTCCCGTGATAGCGGGGTCCTACGAGCAGTACTTC. This encodes CASSPVIAGSYEQYF.

The chain uses TRBV3-1 (or the pseudogene TRBV3-2) and TRBJ2-5; 7 bases match TRBD1. From germline, CDR1 is LGHDT and CDR2 YNNKEL (reference sequence). After removal of 4 bases from V and 5 bases from J, the junction contained 4 bases not matched to a gene. This CDR3 contains 13 residues. The CDR3 sequence: CASSRQGAETQYF. CDR3 in DNA: TGTGCCAGCAGCCGACAGGGTGCCGAGACCCAGTACTTC.